This T cell receptor (beta chain) was sequenced in a study of blood T cell repertoires in COVID-19. Study-level information: T cells, B-cell-depleted T cells, or PBMCs provided the cDNA or gDNA that served as material.

Measured with immunoSEQ multiplex PCR; TCRdb has only the in-frame clones, and not every one. Here the sample spans approximately 390,000 clones, 90% being singletons. Trimming removed 10 bases at V and 5 bases at J, with 31 bases between. Germline V gene sequence: CDR1 MNHEY, CDR2 SMNVEV (reference sequence). The CDR3 length is 18 residues. The TCR sequence derives from a man younger than 35 with active or convalescent COVID-19. Sequencing was performed on peripheral blood. The chain carries TRBV27 and TRBJ2-3; a weak D match, TRBD2 (6 bases). The CDR3 is CATRSTVYRGGSGDTQYF. CDR3 DNA sequence: TGTGCCACCAGATCAACAGTTTATAGAGGCGGTAGCGGAGATACGCAGTATTTT.